The 14 T cell receptor beta chains presented below share a single source sample, sequenced in a study of blood T cell repertoires in COVID-19. Clones were read by immunoSEQ multiplex PCR, and TCRdb kept only the in-frame ones, dropping some. The data show approximately 140,000 clones, approximately 84% seen once. Sequenced material: peripheral blood. The receptor source for this set is an elderly woman with acute or convalescent COVID-19.

The chain carries TRBV30 and TRBJ2-7, with 8 bases that match TRBD1. CDR3 length: 19 residues. CDR1 is GTSNPN, CDR2 SVGIG, per germline (reference sequence). V lost 0 bases to trimming and J lost 2 bases; unmatched junction nucleotides: 18. CDR3 sequence: CAWSVSGRGRRRDPYEQYF. The CDR3 region has the DNA TGTGCCTGGAGTGTATCGGGCAGGGGGCGAAGGAGAGACCCCTACGAGCAGTACTTC.

The chain employs TRBV19 and TRBJ1-5; 8 nucleotides line up with TRBD1. The CDR3 totals 13 residues. The V and J ends lost 7 bases and 6 bases, in that order; junction bases with no gene match: 5. Germline CDR1 and CDR2: LNHDA and SQIVND (reference sequence). The CDR3 nucleotides are TGTGCCAGTACGGGACAGGCGGGTCAGCCCCAGCATTTT. This gives the protein CASTGQAGQPQHF.

The sample holds a few counts of this clone. The V and J genes are TRBV7-9 and TRBJ2-7; the match to TRBD2 covers 7 bases. CDR1 and CDR2 (germline): SEHNR, FQNEAQ (reference sequence). V gave up 5 bases and J gave up 3 bases; unmatched junction bases: 13. This CDR3 comprises 16 residues. The CDR3 nucleotides read TGTGCCAGCAGCCCCCCCCGGGCGGGGGTTGGCTACGAGCAGTACTTC. Translated, it gives CASSPPRAGVGYEQYF. Full variable domain (rest looked up from reference TRBV7-9 and TRBJ2-7): DTGVSQNPRHKITKRGQNVTFRCDPISEHNRLYWYRQTLGQGPEFLTYFQNEAQLEKSRLLSDRFSAERPKGSFSTLEIQRTEQGDSAMYLCASSPPRAGVGYEQYFGPGTRLTVT.

Note on this clone: The junction departs from germline at one end; a sequencing error may be responsible. The gene calls are TRBV7-9 and TRBJ1-4; D is undetermined. Germline loops: CDR1 SEHNR, CDR2 FQNEAQ (reference sequence). The CDR3 is 11 residues long. Written as DNA, the CDR3 is TGTGCCAGCAGCTCCGAGACGAGCGATGTTTTT. The encoded protein is CASSSETSDVF.

The V call is TRBV30, the J call TRBJ1-6, with TRBD1 matching 9 bases. The V gene's germline CDR1 is GTSNPN and CDR2 SVGIG (reference sequence). The CDR3 runs 17 residues. The ends lost 1 base at V and 7 bases at J; junction bases unmatched: 11. The CDR3 bases are TGTGCCTGGAGTGATTATAGGTCCGGGACAGGGAATTCACCCCTCCACTTT. Translated, it gives CAWSDYRSGTGNSPLHF.

This clone was counted only a few times. V and J are TRBV29-1 and TRBJ1-1, with 11 bases matching TRBD1. J was trimmed by 3 bases and V by 8 bases; bases with no gene match: 5. CDR1 and CDR2 from the germline V gene are SQVTM and ANQGSEA. The CDR3 runs 13 residues. CDR3: CSIGQGADTEAFF. The DNA for the CDR3 is TGCAGCATAGGACAGGGGGCAGACACTGAAGCTTTCTTT.

The chain couples TRBV4-3 to TRBJ1-1; no firm D call. CDR3 size: 13 residues. The germline CDR1 and CDR2 sequences are LGHNA and YSLEER. The V and J ends lost 6 bases and 10 bases respectively, with 18 bases between them. The CDR3 is CASSSPGTQLAFF. The CDR3 nucleotides read TGCGCCAGCAGTTCACCGGGAACCCAGTTAGCTTTCTTT.

There are a few counts of this clone. This chain links TRBV19 with TRBJ1-1, with 8 bases fitting TRBD1. The CDR3 contains 16 residues. CDR1 and CDR2 (germline): LNHDA, SQIVND (reference sequence). The J segment lost 4 bases and the V segment lost 5 bases, leaving 12 bases of the junction unmatched. The CDR3 sequence is CASSSRDRMGGTEAFF. The CDR3 DNA reads as TGTGCCAGTAGTTCCCGGGACAGGATGGGGGGCACTGAAGCTTTCTTT.

The chain is built from TRBV9 and TRBJ1-6; D unresolved. CDR1 SGDLS and CDR2 YYNGEE come from the germline V gene. The CDR3 consists of 13 residues. Trimming removed 4 bases from V and 7 bases from J, with 9 bases in between. DNA for the CDR3: TGTGCCAGCAGCTATGCCGAGAATTCACCCCTCCACTTT. Its translation: CASSYAENSPLHF.

This sequence joins TRBV19 and TRBJ1-5, with TRBD1 matching over 9 bases. The CDR3 runs to 15 residues. V was pared by 1 base and J by 6 bases, with 4 bases of the junction left unmatched. The germline V gene encodes CDR1 LNHDA and CDR2 SQIVND (reference sequence). The CDR3 is CASSIAPGQGQPQHF. In DNA, the CDR3 is TGTGCCAGTAGTATAGCTCCGGGACAGGGTCAGCCCCAGCATTTT.

A few counts support this clone. This rearrangement joins TRBV20-1 to TRBJ1-1; D not resolved. V lost 3 bases and J 5 bases, leaving 10 bases between the germline ends. Germline CDR1 and CDR2: DFQATT and SNEGSKA (reference sequence). The CDR3 runs to 12 residues. CDR3 sequence (DNA): TGCAGTGCTAGTGGACGGAGAACTGAAGCTTTCTTT. The encoded protein is CSASGRRTEAFF.

The rearrangement links TRBV7-9 to TRBJ2-6; maybe TRBD2 (5 bases). The CDR3 sequence is 15 residues long. V gave up 8 bases and J gave up 1 base, with 12 bases separating them. Germline-derived CDR1 and CDR2 are SEHNR and FQNEAQ (reference sequence). CDR3 protein: CASRNSVSGANVLTF. The CDR3 nucleotides are TGTGCCAGCCGGAATAGCGTGTCTGGGGCCAACGTCCTGACTTTC.

This clone appeared once. The chain couples TRBV6-1 to TRBJ2-7; the match to TRBD2 covers 10 bases. This CDR3 spans 16 amino acids. Germline CDR1 MNHNS, CDR2 SASEGT. V was pared by 4 bases and J by 3 bases, with 9 bases of the junction left unmatched. This chain's CDR3 is CASSGSIAGGGYEQYF. CDR3 nucleotides: TGTGCCAGCAGTGGGTCAATAGCGGGAGGCGGCTACGAGCAGTACTTC.

The CDR3 nucleotides are TGTGCCAGCAGCTTGGCCGACAGCCGCAATCAGCCCCAGCATTTT. This gives the protein CASSLADSRNQPQHF. The J gene is TRBJ1-5, the V gene TRBV5-5; TRBD1 might be the D (5 bases). Germline V gene data show CDR1 as SGHKS and CDR2 as YYEKEE (reference sequence). The V gene lost 0 bases and the J gene lost 2 bases, with 9 bases spanning the gap. CDR3 size: 15 residues.